These 4 T cell receptor beta chains were sequenced from one sample in a study of cytomegalovirus exposure and HLA in healthy donors. The PCR ran on 60 Vbeta and 13 Jbeta primers. TCRdb keeps only in-frame clones here, not all; method: immunoSEQ multiplex PCR. The profile shows 200,000 to 250,000 clones, 85% to 90% of them singletons. Sequencing was performed on PBMCs. Every receptor here comes from a human donor in good health.

As to this clone: A read error may account for a junction end that differs from germline. The rearrangement links TRBV2 to TRBJ1-2, with 7 nucleotides matching TRBD1. The germline gives CDR1 SNHLY, CDR2 FYNNEI. The CDR3 runs to 12 residues. The CDR3 reads CASGEGARGYTF. The CDR3 coding sequence is TGTGCCAGCGGTGAGGGGGCGCGAGGCTACACCTTC.

In regard to this clone: The junction departs from germline at one end; a sequencing error may be responsible. The chain combines TRBV7-9 with TRBJ2-1, with TRBD2 identical over 9 bases. Looked up from germline, CDR1 is SEHNR and CDR2 is FQNEAQ (reference sequence). The CDR3 loop spans 17 amino acids. CDR3 amino acids: CSSSLLWREGAYNEQFF. CDR3 in DNA: TGTTCCAGCAGCTTACTTTGGCGGGAGGGAGCCTACAATGAGCAGTTCTTC.

The rearrangement joins TRBV5-5 to TRBJ1-1; unclear D gene. The CDR3 runs to 13 residues. CDR1 SGHKS and CDR2 YYEKEE come from the germline V gene (reference sequence). The germline V and J ends were trimmed by 5 bases and 2 bases, with 10 bases remaining between them. The CDR3 coding sequence is TGTGCCAGCAGTTTTCACAGTAACACTGAAGCTTTCTTT. It codes for CASSFHSNTEAFF.

Of note for this clone: An end of the junction does not agree with germline; a read error may underlie this. This rearrangement joins TRBV7-9 to TRBJ2-1; 9 bases agree with TRBD2. The CDR3 length is 16 residues. Germline-derived CDR1 and CDR2 are SEHNR and FQNEAQ (reference sequence). The CDR3, as DNA: TGTTCCAGCAGCATTACCGGGACTAGCTTGCATGGTGAGCAGTTCTTC. It translates to CSSSITGTSLHGEQFF.